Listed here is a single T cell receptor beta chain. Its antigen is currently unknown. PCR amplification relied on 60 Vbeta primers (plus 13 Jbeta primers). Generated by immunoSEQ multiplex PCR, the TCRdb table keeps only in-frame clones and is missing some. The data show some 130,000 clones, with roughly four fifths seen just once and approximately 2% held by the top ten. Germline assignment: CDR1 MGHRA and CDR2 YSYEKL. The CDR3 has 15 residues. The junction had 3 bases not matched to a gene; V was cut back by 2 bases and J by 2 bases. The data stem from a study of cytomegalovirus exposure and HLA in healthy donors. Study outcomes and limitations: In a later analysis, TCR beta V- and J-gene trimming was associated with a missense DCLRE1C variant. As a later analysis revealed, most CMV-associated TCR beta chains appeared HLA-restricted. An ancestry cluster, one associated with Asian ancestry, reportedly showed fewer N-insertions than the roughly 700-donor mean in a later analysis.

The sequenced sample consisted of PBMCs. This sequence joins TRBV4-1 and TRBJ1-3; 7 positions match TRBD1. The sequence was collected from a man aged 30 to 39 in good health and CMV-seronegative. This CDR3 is CASSQPDRAGNTIYF. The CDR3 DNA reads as TGCGCCAGCAGCCAACCCGACAGGGCTGGAAACACCATATATTTT.